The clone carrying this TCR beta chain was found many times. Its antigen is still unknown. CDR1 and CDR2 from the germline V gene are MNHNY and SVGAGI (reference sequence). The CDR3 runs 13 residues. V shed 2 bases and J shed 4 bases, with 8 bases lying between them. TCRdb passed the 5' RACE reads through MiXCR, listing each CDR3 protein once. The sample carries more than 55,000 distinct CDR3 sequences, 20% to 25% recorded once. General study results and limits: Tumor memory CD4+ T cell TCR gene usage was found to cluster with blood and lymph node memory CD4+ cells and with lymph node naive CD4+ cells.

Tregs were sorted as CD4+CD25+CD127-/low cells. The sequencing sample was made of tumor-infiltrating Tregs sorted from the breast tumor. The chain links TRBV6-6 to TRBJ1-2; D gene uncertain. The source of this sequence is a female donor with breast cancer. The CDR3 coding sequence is TGTGCCAGCAGTTACCCTGAGACCTATGGCTACACCTTC. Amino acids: CASSYPETYGYTF.